Below, one T cell receptor (beta chain) is given with its context. CDR1 is MNHEY and CDR2 is SVGAGI in the germline V gene. V trimming: 0 bases; J trimming: 6 bases; junction bases outside the gene matches: 14. CDR3 length: 18 residues. From the RT-PCR reads, TCRdb called clonotypes with MiXCR, one entry per CDR3 protein. The table has about 700,000 distinct CDR3 sequences, 14% seen once; the top ten hold around 3.3%. The rearrangement links TRBV6-5 to TRBJ2-1; TRBD1 aligns across 7 bases. The clonotype comes from a female donor in good health, serving as a healthy control. The material sequenced was memory CD4+ T cells from blood. The CDR3 DNA sequence: TGTGCCAGCAGTTACTCTATTGGACATTCGACAGGGAGCAATGAGCAGTTCTTC. Translation: CASSYSIGHSTGSNEQFF.